The TCR beta chain described here comes from a study of shared clonotypes between healthy human individuals. Study summary: CD8 memory received one plate per donor, CD8 naive two, CD4 memory three and CD4 naive three.

The CDR3 runs 17 residues. With 0 bases clipped from V and 2 bases from J, the junction kept 7 bases outside the gene matches. From germline, CDR1 is SGHNT and CDR2 YYREEE (reference sequence). Sequencing was performed with immunoSEQ multiplex PCR; in TCRdb, only in-frame clones are kept and a portion is missing. The data contain about 2.5 million clones, 85% to 95% of them singletons. The material sequenced was naive CD4+ T cells from PBMCs. This sample's subset: CD45RA+ positively selected. This rearrangement joins TRBV5-4 to TRBJ2-7, with TRBD2 matching over 11 bases. The origin of this receptor is a young man in good health. Some clones in this sample may be carry-over from other donors' samples. The DNA for the CDR3 is TGTGCCAGCAGCTTGGGGATAGCGGGAGGGATGCCCTACGAGCAGTACTTC. It encodes CASSLGIAGGMPYEQYF.